One and the same sample provided the 18 T cell receptor beta chains below, sequenced in a study of blood T cell repertoires in COVID-19. Sequencing was performed with immunoSEQ multiplex PCR; in TCRdb, only in-frame clones are kept and a portion is missing. This table has fewer than 250,000 clones, about 90% appearing once. Input material: peripheral blood. These TCRs come from a man aged 30 to 39 with acute or convalescent COVID-19.

The chain is built from TRBV10-1 and TRBJ2-7, with 7 bases aligning to TRBD2. The CDR3 contains 15 residues. After removal of 5 bases from V and 2 bases from J, the junction contained 9 bases not matched to a gene. Germline CDR1 and CDR2: WNHNN and SYGVQD (reference sequence). The CDR3 region is CASSPAASGTYEQYF. DNA for the CDR3: TGCGCCAGCAGTCCAGCGGCTAGCGGAACCTACGAGCAGTACTTC.

Of note for this clone: One junction end does not reproduce the germline sequence, and a read error may be involved. The chain carries TRBV28 and TRBJ2-7, with no clear D. The CDR3 runs to 14 residues. Germline loops: CDR1 MDHEN, CDR2 SYDVKM. The CDR3 nucleotides are TGTGCCAGCAGTTTATTCGCAAATCCCTACCAGCAGTACTTC. Residues: CASSLFANPYQQYF. Variable domain in full (rest from reference TRBV28 and TRBJ2-7): DVKVTQSSRYLVKRTGEKVFLECVQDMDHENMFWYRQDPGLGLRLIYFSYDVKMKEKGDIPEGYSVSREKKERFSLILESASTNQTSMYLCASSLFANPYQQYFGPGTRLTVT.

The V gene is TRBV5-7, the J gene TRBJ2-3; 8 nucleotides agree with TRBD1. TRBV5-7 is assigned to the ORF class and has an uncertain function. With 4 bases clipped from V and 6 bases from J, the junction kept 13 bases outside the gene matches. This CDR3 spans 16 amino acids. The CDR3 bases are TGTGCCAGCAGCCCAAGCCCGGGACAGGCAAACGATACGCAGTATTTT. It yields the protein CASSPSPGQANDTQYF.

The V call is TRBV9, the J call TRBJ2-7, with D maybe TRBD2 (6 bases). The CDR3 sequence is 15 residues long. The V gene lost 3 bases and the J gene lost 3 bases, with 16 bases spanning the gap. CDR1 is SGDLS and CDR2 is YYNGEE in the germline V gene. The CDR3 nucleotides are TGTGCCAGCAGCGACCGGGACTCAGGTTTCTACGAGCAGTACTTC. Translation: CASSDRDSGFYEQYF.

J is TRBJ1-2 and V is TRBV9; a weak D match, TRBD1 (5 bases). Germline values: CDR1 SGDLS, CDR2 YYNGEE. The germline V and J ends were trimmed by 4 bases and 0 bases, with 10 bases remaining between them. The length of the CDR3 is 14 residues. The CDR3 loop is CASSLDSTNYGYTF. CDR3 DNA sequence: TGTGCCAGCAGCCTAGACAGTACTAACTATGGCTACACCTTC.

This chain connects TRBV7-2 to TRBJ2-2; no clear D. This CDR3 has 16 amino acids. The germline gives CDR1 SGHTA, CDR2 FQGNSA. V gave up 3 bases and J gave up 1 base, with 12 bases separating them. The CDR3 sequence is CASSFEIALNTGELFF. The CDR3 nucleotides read TGTGCCAGCAGCTTCGAAATAGCTCTGAACACCGGGGAGCTGTTTTTT.

This clone came up once. The chain combines TRBV6-2 or TRBV6-3 with TRBJ2-5, with TRBD2 matching over 12 bases. J gave up 5 bases and V 6 bases, and 4 bases lay outside the gene matches. The germline CDR1 and CDR2 sequences are MNHEY and SVGEGT. This CDR3 spans 14 amino acids. The CDR3 region is CASSPSGRGETQYF. CDR3 nucleotide sequence: TGTGCCAGCAGCCCTAGCGGGAGGGGGGAGACCCAGTACTTC.

In this sample, this clone turned up once. The chain employs TRBV28 and TRBJ2-2; maybe TRBD2 (6 bases). With 8 bases removed from V and 6 bases from J, the gap between germline ends came to 10 bases. CDR1 and CDR2 (germline): MDHEN, SYDVKM. The CDR3 extends over 12 amino acids. The CDR3 is CASPGVPGELFF. The CDR3 bases are TGTGCCAGCCCGGGGGTGCCCGGGGAGCTGTTTTTT.

The chain combines TRBV4-2 with TRBJ2-7; maybe TRBD1 (7 bases). The CDR3 is 15 residues long. From germline, CDR1 is LGHNA and CDR2 YNFKEQ. Deletions cut 0 bases from V and 3 bases from J, with 12 bases between. The CDR3 sequence is CASSQDGGGLYEQYF. In DNA form, the CDR3 reads TGTGCCAGCAGCCAAGATGGAGGGGGCCTCTACGAGCAGTACTTC.

In its sample, this clone was seen a few times. The J gene is TRBJ2-7, the V gene TRBV28, with a tentative D call TRBD1 (7 bases). With 2 bases removed from V and 5 bases from J, the gap between germline ends came to 10 bases. This CDR3 comprises 13 residues. CDR1 MDHEN and CDR2 SYDVKM come from the germline V gene. The CDR3 DNA sequence: TGTGCCAGCAGTTTAGTCAGGGGGGACGAGCAGTACTTC. This gives the protein CASSLVRGDEQYF.

The chain uses TRBV28 and TRBJ1-2, with a possible D match to TRBD1 (5 bases). CDR3 length: 16 residues. Trimming cost V 3 bases and J 4 bases, with 18 bases left between them. Germline CDR1 and CDR2: MDHEN and SYDVKM. CDR3 region: CASSFPRLRGTYGYTF. CDR3 coding DNA: TGTGCCAGCAGTTTTCCTCGCCTAAGGGGTACCTATGGCTACACCTTC.

The rearrangement links TRBV21-1 to TRBJ1-4. TRBV21-1 counts as a pseudogene. This CDR3 comprises 15 residues. CDR3 in DNA: TGTGCCAGCAGCAAAGAAATTGGGGAGGGATCGAAACTGTTTTTT. Its translation is CASSKEIGEGSKLFF.

In DNA, the CDR3 is TGTGCCAGCTCCTGGGACAGGGCCGCAGATACGCAGTATTTT. This translates into CASSWDRAADTQYF. The J gene is TRBJ2-3, the V gene TRBV7-8, with 9 bases identical to TRBD1. CDR1 SGHVS and CDR2 FQNEAQ come from the germline V gene. V gave up 8 bases and J gave up 4 bases; unmatched junction bases: 7. The CDR3 runs 14 residues.

The V call is TRBV19, the J call TRBJ2-1, with 7 bases fitting TRBD1. The V and J ends lost 2 bases and 5 bases, in that order; junction bases with no gene match: 0. The CDR3 length is 13 residues. Germline CDR1 is LNHDA and CDR2 is SQIVND (reference sequence). CDR3 in amino acids: CASSIQGDNEQFF. The CDR3, as DNA: TGTGCCAGTAGTATACAGGGGGACAATGAGCAGTTCTTC. Full variable domain (rest looked up from reference TRBV19 and TRBJ2-1): DGGITQSPKYLFRKEGQNVTLSCEQNLNHDAMYWYRQDPGQGLRLIYYSQIVNDFQKGDIAEGYSVSREKKESFPLTVTSAQKNPTAFYLCASSIQGDNEQFFGPGTRLTVL.

The rearrangement joins TRBV28 to TRBJ2-7; D gene ambiguous. CDR1 is MDHEN and CDR2 is SYDVKM in the germline V gene. CDR3 size: 13 residues. V lost 3 bases, J lost 3 bases, and 9 bases lay in between. The CDR3 DNA follows: TGTGCCAGCAGTTTTCTTTCAGGCTACGAGCAGTACTTC. Its translation: CASSFLSGYEQYF.

This chain joins TRBV11-1 and TRBJ1-5, with D possibly TRBD1 on 5 matching bases. Deletions cut 5 bases from V and 4 bases from J, with 9 bases between. This CDR3 spans 13 amino acids. Germline V CDR1 and CDR2: SGHAT, FQDESV (reference sequence). DNA for the CDR3: TGTGCCAGCAGCCAAGGGGCTAATCAGCCCCAGCATTTT. Protein: CASSQGANQPQHF.

The CDR3 sequence: CASSSGLENTEAFF. The CDR3 bases are TGTGCCAGCAGCTCGGGACTGGAGAACACTGAAGCTTTCTTT. The chain uses TRBV7-6 and TRBJ1-1; D might be TRBD1 (5 bases). CDR1 and CDR2 from the germline V gene are SGHVS and FNYEAQ. Trimming stripped 4 bases from V and 1 base from J, with 10 bases between. There are 14 residues in the CDR3. Supplemented by reference TRBV7-6 and TRBJ1-1, the full variable domain reads GAGVSQSPRYKVTKRGQDVALRCDPISGHVSLYWYRQALGQGPEFLTYFNYEAQQDKSGLPNDRFSAERPEGSISTLTIQRTEQRDSAMYRCASSSGLENTEAFFGQGTRLTVV.

J is TRBJ2-7 and V is TRBV3-1 (or the pseudogene TRBV3-2), with TRBD1 matching over 7 bases. Per the germline V gene, CDR1 is LGHDT and CDR2 is YNNKEL (reference sequence). The CDR3 length is 14 residues. Trimming took 4 bases from V and 3 from J; bases not matched to a gene: 6. The CDR3 coding sequence is TGTGCCAGCAGCCCCGGACAGGAGTTCTACGAGCAGTACTTC. The encoded protein is CASSPGQEFYEQYF.